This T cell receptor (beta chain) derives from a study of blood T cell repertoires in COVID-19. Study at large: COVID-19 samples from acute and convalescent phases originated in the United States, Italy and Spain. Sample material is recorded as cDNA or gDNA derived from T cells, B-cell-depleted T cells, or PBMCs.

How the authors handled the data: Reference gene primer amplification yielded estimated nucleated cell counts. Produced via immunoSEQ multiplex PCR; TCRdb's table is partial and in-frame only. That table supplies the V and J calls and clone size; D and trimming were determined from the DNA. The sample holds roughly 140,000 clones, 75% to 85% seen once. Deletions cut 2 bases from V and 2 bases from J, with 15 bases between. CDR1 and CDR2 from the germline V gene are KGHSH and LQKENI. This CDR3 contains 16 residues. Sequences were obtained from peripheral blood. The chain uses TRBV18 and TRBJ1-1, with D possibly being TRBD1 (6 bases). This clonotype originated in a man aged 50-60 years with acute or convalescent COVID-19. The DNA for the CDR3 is TGTGCCAGCTCACCAAACTGGGACACCATTAACACTGAAGCTTTCTTT. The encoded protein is CASSPNWDTINTEAFF.